One sample yielded the 5 T cell receptor beta chains listed below, sequenced in a study of T cells expressing NK-cell markers (TCRdb year 2020). Receptors were amplified or captured by 5' RACE. Sequencing took place on an Illumina HiSeq 2000. TCRdb reprocessed the reads, so every CDR3 protein sequence counts as one entry and DNA is not shown. The table of this sample itemizes a few hundred thousand distinct CDR3 sequences. Roughly 1.4% of the sample rests with the top ten. Sample: blood T cells: a sorted CD56 or NKG2C T cell subset, CD4+ or CD8+ T cells, or bulk PBMC T cells (not recorded which). The receptor source for this set is a woman in her forties or fifties in good health. Donor details come from another sample of the same person, matched by shared clones.

The chain carries TRBV7-2 and TRBJ2-7; the TRBD1 assignment by TCRdb is unverifiable without DNA. Germline CDR1 reads SGHTA; CDR2 reads FQGNSA. The CDR3 is 16 residues long. CDR3 residues: CASSNFARTGVHEQYF. Variable domain in full (rest from reference TRBV7-2 and TRBJ2-7): GAGVSQSPSNKVTEKGKDVELRCDPISGHTALYWYRQSLGQGLEFLIYFQGNSAPDKSGLPSDRFSAERTGGSVSTLTIQRTQQEDSAVYLCASSNFARTGVHEQYFGPGTRLTVT.

This chain links TRBV5-1 with TRBJ2-3; absent DNA, TCRdb's TRBD2 call cannot be checked. The CDR3 is made up of 16 amino acids. Germline values: CDR1 SGHRS, CDR2 YFSETQ. The CDR3 reads CASSFPGVGRADTQYF.

The V call is TRBV7-2, the J call TRBJ2-1; TCRdb gives TRBD2 as the D gene, but with no DNA this cannot be confirmed. Per the germline V gene, CDR1 is SGHTA and CDR2 is FQGNSA. The CDR3 totals 16 residues. The CDR3 loop is CASSFILAGVGHEQFF.

V is TRBV12-3 or TRBV12-4 and J is TRBJ1-3. The CDR3 contains 15 residues. CDR3 sequence reads: CASSFGELSGNTIYF.

This chain uses TRBV7-2 with TRBJ2-1; TCRdb proposes TRBD2, but this gene call is untestable without DNA. This CDR3 has 14 residues. Germline V gives CDR1 SGHTA, CDR2 FQGNSA. The CDR3 reads CASGVDSGNNEQFF.